The source of this T cell receptor beta chain is a study of control samples from healthy donors and cancer patients. The V gene lost 3 bases and the J gene lost 1 base, with 6 bases spanning the gap. The CDR3 has 14 residues. Germline values: CDR1 KGHSH, CDR2 LQKENI. The table came from immunoSEQ multiplex PCR; TCRdb's copy has only in-frame clones and leaves some out. The table records some 140,000 clones, just under 95% of them present only once. The count of this clone is one. The clonotype comes from a man aged 30 to 45 in good health. This chain links TRBV18 with TRBJ2-2; D remains ambiguous. Sequencing was performed on blood. This CDR3 is CASSPRGNTGELFF. CDR3 DNA sequence: TGTGCCAGCTCACCTCGCGGGAACACCGGGGAGCTGTTTTTT. Filled out from reference TRBV18 and TRBJ2-2, the complete variable domain reads NAGVMQNPRHLVRRRGQEARLRCSPMKGHSHVYWYRQLPEEGLKFMVYLQKENIIDESGMPKERFSAEFPKEGPSILRIQQVVRGDSAAYFCASSPRGNTGELFFGEGSRLTVL.